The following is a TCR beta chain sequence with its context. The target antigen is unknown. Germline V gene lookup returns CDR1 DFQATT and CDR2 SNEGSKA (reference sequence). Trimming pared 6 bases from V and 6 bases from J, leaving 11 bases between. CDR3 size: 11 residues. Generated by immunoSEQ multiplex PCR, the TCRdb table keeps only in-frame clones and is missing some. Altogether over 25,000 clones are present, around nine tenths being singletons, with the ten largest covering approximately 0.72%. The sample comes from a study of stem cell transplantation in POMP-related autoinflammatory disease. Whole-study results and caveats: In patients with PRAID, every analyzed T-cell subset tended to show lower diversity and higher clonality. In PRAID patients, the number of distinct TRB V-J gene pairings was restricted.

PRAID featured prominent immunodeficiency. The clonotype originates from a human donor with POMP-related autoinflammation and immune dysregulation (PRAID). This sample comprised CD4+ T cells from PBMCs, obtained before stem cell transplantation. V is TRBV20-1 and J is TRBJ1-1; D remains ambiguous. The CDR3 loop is CSAVGLSEAFF. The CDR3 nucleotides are TGCAGTGCCGTAGGGCTCTCTGAAGCTTTCTTT.